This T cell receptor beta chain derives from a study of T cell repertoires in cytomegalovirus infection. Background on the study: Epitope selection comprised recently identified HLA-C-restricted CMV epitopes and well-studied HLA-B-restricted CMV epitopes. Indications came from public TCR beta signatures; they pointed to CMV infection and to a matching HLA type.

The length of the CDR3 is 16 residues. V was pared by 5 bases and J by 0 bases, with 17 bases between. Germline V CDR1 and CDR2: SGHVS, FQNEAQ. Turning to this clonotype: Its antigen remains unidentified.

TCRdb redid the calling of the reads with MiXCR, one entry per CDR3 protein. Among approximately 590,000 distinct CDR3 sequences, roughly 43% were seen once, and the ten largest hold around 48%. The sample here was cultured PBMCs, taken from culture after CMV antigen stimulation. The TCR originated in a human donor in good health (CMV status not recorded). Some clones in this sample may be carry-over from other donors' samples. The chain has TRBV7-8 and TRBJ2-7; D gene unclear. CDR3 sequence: CASSDTTDLHSYEQYF. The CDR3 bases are TGTGCCAGCAGCGACACTACAGACCTCCACTCCTACGAGCAGTACTTC.